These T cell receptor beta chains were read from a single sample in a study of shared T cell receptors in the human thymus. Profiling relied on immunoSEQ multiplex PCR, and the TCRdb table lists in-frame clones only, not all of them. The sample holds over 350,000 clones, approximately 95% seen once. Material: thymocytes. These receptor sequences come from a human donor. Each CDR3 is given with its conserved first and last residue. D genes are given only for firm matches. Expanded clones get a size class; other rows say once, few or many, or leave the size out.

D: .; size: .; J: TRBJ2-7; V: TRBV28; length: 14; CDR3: CASIPAWGFYEQYF; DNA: TGTGCCAGCATCCCCGCCTGGGGATTCTACGAGCAGTACTTC
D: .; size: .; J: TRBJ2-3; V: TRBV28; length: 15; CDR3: CASSLPWGGTDTQYF; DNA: TGTGCCAGCAGTTTACCATGGGGGGGCACAGATACGCAGTATTTT
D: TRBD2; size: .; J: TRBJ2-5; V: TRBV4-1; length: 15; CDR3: CASSYSGRSTETQYF; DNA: TGCGCCAGCTCCTATAGCGGGAGAAGTACGGAGACCCAGTACTTC
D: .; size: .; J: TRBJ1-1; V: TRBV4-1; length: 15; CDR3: CASSQSELLNTEAFF; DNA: TGCGCCAGCAGCCAATCGGAGCTTTTGAACACTGAAGCTTTCTTT
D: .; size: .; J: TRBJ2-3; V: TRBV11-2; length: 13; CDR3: CASSYHFGDTQYF; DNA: TGTGCCAGCAGCTATCACTTCGGAGATACGCAGTATTTT
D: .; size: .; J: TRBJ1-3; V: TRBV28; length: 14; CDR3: CATSRRGSGNTIYF; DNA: TGTGCCACCAGTAGGAGGGGCTCCGGAAACACCATATATTTT
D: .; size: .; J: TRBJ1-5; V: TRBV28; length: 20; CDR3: CASSFWALERQSVSNQPQHF; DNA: TGTGCCAGCAGTTTTTGGGCCCTCGAGCGACAGAGCGTGAGCAATCAGCCCCAGCATTTT
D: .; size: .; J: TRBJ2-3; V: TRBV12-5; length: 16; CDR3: CASGPPGQGRGDTQYF; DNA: TGTGCTAGTGGTCCCCCCGGCCAGGGGAGGGGGGATACGCAGTATTTT
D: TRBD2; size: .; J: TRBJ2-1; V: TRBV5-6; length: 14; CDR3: CASSLELAGDEQFF; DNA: TGTGCCAGCAGCTTGGAACTAGCGGGAGACGAGCAGTTCTTC
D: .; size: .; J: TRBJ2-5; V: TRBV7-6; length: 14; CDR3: CASSQVAHQETQYF; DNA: TGTGCCAGCAGCCAAGTGGCTCATCAAGAGACCCAGTACTTC
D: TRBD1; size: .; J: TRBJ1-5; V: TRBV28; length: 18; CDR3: CASRTQGAGGFSNQPQHF; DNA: TGTGCCAGCAGGACTCAGGGGGCGGGTGGGTTTAGCAATCAGCCCCAGCATTTT
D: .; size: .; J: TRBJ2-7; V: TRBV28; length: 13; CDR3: CASSLIPPREQYF; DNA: TGTGCCAGCAGTTTAATCCCGCCGCGGGAGCAGTACTTC
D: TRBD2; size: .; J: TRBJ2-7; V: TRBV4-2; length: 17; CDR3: CASSQDMGGRVTYEQYF; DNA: TGTGCCAGCAGCCAAGATATGGGAGGGCGGGTAACCTACGAGCAGTACTTC
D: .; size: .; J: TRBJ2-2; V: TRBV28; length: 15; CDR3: CASSFQGRDTGELFF; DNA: TGTGCCAGCAGTTTCCAAGGACGGGACACCGGGGAGCTGTTTTTT
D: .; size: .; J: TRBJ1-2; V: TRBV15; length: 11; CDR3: CATSANRGYTF; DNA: TGTGCCACCTCCGCGAATCGCGGCTACACCTTC
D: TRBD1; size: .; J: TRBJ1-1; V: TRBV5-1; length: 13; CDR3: CASSVRQGRRAFF; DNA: TGCGCCAGCAGCGTCCGACAGGGTAGAAGGGCTTTCTTT
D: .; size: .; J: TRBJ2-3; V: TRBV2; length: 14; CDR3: CASTEGPAPVTQYF; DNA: TGTGCCAGCACCGAGGGACCCGCACCCGTAACGCAGTATTTT
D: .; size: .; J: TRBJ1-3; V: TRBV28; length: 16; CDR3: CASSFRPFYFGNTIYF; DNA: TGTGCCAGCAGTTTTCGTCCTTTTTACTTTGGAAACACCATATATTTT
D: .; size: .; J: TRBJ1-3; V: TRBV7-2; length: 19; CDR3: CASSHGQWGYEKVGNTIYF; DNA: TGTGCCAGCAGCCACGGACAGTGGGGATACGAGAAGGTGGGAAACACCATATATTTT
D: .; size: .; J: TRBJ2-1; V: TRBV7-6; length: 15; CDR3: CASSLASSCHNEQFF; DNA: TGTGCCAGCAGCTTAGCGAGCAGCTGCCACAATGAGCAGTTCTTC
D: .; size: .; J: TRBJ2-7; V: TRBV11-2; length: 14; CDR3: CASSLGTEPYEQYF; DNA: TGTGCCAGCAGCTTAGGGACAGAACCCTACGAGCAGTACTTC
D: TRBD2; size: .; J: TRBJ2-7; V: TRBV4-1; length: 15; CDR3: CASSQELAGKGEQYF; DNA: TGCGCCAGCAGCCAAGAACTAGCGGGAAAGGGTGAGCAGTACTTC
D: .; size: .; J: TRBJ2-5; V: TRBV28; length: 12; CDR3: CASSPRQETQYF; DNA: TGTGCCAGCAGCCCTCGGCAAGAGACCCAGTACTTC
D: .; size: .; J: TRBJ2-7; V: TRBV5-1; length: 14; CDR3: CASSFGGKFYEQYF; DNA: TGCGCCAGCAGCTTTGGCGGGAAATTCTACGAGCAGTACTTC
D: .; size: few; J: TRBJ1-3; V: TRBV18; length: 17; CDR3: CASSPSLGRAAGNTIYF; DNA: TGTGCCAGCTCACCATCATTGGGCAGGGCCGCTGGAAACACCATATATTTT
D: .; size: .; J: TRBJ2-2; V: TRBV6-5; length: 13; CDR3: CASRARGTGELFF; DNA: TGTGCCAGCAGGGCGAGGGGGACCGGGGAGCTGTTTTTT
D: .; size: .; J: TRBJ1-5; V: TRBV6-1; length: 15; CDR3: CASTERGAGNQPQHF; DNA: TGTGCCAGCACAGAAAGGGGGGCAGGCAATCAGCCCCAGCATTTT
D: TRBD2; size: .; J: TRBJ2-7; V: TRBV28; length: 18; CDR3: CASHYAKKGTGGPHEQYF; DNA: TGTGCCAGCCATTATGCAAAAAAGGGAACGGGAGGGCCCCACGAGCAGTACTTC
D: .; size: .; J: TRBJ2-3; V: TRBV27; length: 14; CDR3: CASSLDGHTDTQYF; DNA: TGTGCCAGCAGTTTAGACGGCCACACAGATACGCAGTATTTT
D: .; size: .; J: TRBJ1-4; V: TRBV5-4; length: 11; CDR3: CASSLGEKLFF; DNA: TGTGCCAGCAGCTTGGGGGAAAAACTGTTTTTT
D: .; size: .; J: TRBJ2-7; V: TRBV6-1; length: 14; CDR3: CASRLSSSSYEQYF; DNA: TGTGCCAGCAGATTGTCCAGCAGCTCCTACGAGCAGTACTTC
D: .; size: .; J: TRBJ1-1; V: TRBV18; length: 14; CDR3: CASSPPIVNTEAFF; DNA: TGTGCCAGCTCACCACCAATCGTGAACACTGAAGCTTTCTTT
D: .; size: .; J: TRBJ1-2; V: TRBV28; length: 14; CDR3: CASSSGGKDYGYTF; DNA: TGTGCCAGCAGCTCTGGGGGAAAGGACTATGGCTACACCTTC
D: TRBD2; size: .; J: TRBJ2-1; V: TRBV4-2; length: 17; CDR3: CASSLSSLAGGPDEQFF; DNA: TGTGCCAGCAGCCTCTCCTCCCTAGCGGGAGGGCCCGATGAGCAGTTCTTC
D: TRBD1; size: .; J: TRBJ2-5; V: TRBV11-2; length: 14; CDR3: CASRRGQGEKTQYF; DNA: TGTGCCAGCAGACGTGGACAGGGAGAGAAGACCCAGTACTTC
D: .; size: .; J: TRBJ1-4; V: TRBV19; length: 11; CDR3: CASSGSGKLFF; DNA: TGTGCCAGTAGTGGGTCAGGGAAACTGTTTTTT
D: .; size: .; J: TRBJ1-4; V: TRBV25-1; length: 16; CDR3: CASSEHLGPMEEKLFF; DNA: TGTGCCAGCAGTGAACATCTGGGACCAATGGAAGAAAAACTGTTTTTT
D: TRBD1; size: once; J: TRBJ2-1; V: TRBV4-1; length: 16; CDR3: CASSQATGGPYNEQFF; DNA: TGCGCCAGCAGCCAAGCTACAGGGGGACCCTACAATGAGCAGTTCTTC
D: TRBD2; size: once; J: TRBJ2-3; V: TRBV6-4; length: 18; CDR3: CASSPQREGLPSRDTQYF; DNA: TGTGCCAGCAGTCCTCAGCGGGAGGGCCTTCCTAGCAGGGATACGCAGTATTTT
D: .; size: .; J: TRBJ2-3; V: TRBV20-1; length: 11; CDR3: CSARGKDTQYF; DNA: TGCAGTGCGAGGGGGAAAGATACGCAGTATTTT
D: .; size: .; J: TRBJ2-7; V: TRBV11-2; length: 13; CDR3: CASSPGPPGEQYF; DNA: TGTGCCAGCAGCCCCGGTCCACCCGGTGAACAGTACTTC